The text below deals with one TCR beta chain. The data derive from a study of blood T cell repertoires in COVID-19. Whole-study context: The origin of the acute and convalescent COVID-19 samples was the United States, Italy and Spain. T cells, B-cell-depleted T cells, or PBMCs supplied cDNA or gDNA.

The V and J ends lost 3 bases and 7 bases, in that order; junction bases with no gene match: 5. The CDR3 is 14 residues long. Germline V gene sequence: CDR1 LGHNT, CDR2 FRNRAP. In the original analysis: Reference gene primer amplification in the assay estimated nucleated cell counts. Sequencing used immunoSEQ multiplex PCR; TCRdb keeps in-frame clones, though not all of them. Clone size and V and J calls were adopted from that table, with D and trimming inferred from the DNA. The sample includes over 40,000 clones, around four fifths of them seen just once. The sequence was obtained from a human donor in a cohort sampled during active COVID-19. J is TRBJ1-4 and V is TRBV12-5, with 7 bases lining up with TRBD1. Sequencing was carried out using peripheral blood. The CDR3 DNA reads TGTGCTAGTGGTTTTGGGGCAGGGGGTGAAAAACTGTTTTTT. It yields the protein CASGFGAGGEKLFF.